This entry lists 12 T cell receptor beta chains sequenced from one sample in a study of T cell repertoires in aging, cancer and after chemotherapy. TRB rearrangements spanning V, D and J were amplified using mixed TRB-A/B primers. A single record per CDR3 protein comes from TCRdb applying MiXCR to the multiplex PCR reads. The sample holds 2,100 or so distinct CDR3 sequences, around 25% seen once. TCR beta rearrangements were amplified from peripheral blood genomic DNA. Sequenced material: blood. These receptors were taken from a human donor with a solid tumor.

This clonotype was found a few times. V gene TRBV15 combines with J gene TRBJ2-1; 11 bases fit TRBD1. With 3 bases clipped from V and 7 bases from J, the junction kept 5 bases outside the gene matches. Germline V gives CDR1 LNHNV, CDR2 YYDKDF (reference sequence). The CDR3 is 15 residues long. CDR3 nucleotides: TGTGCCACCAGCAGGGGCGGGACAGGGGGAAATGAGCAGTTCTTC. Its translation is CATSRGGTGGNEQFF.

By sample fraction, this clonotype is large (0.1 to 1%). This chain uses TRBV7-2 with TRBJ1-2; 7 positions agree with TRBD1. Looked up from germline, CDR1 is SGHTA and CDR2 is FQGNSA. This CDR3 is built from 14 residues. Trimming removed 7 bases from V and 4 bases from J; junction bases left unmatched: 9. The CDR3 coding sequence is TGTGCCAGCATCCCACCGGGACAGCCCTATGGCTACACCTTC. It encodes CASIPPGQPYGYTF.

The chain has TRBV20-1 and TRBJ1-1, with D perhaps TRBD1 (6 bases). The CDR3 is 11 amino acids. Germline V gene data show CDR1 as DFQATT and CDR2 as SNEGSKA (reference sequence). V lost 3 bases and J lost 6, with 8 bases in between. CDR3 sequence reads: CSAREGAEAFF. For the CDR3, the DNA is TGCAGTGCTAGGGAGGGGGCTGAAGCTTTCTTT.

By share, this clonotype ranks as medium-sized. The V call is TRBV12-3 or TRBV12-4, the J call TRBJ2-7; D perhaps matches TRBD2 (6 bases). Deletions cut 0 bases from V and 3 bases from J, with 15 bases between. This CDR3 comprises 16 residues. This chain's CDR3 is CASSLAFPPGLYEQYF. The CDR3 bases are TGTGCCAGCAGTTTAGCCTTTCCACCGGGACTCTACGAGCAGTACTTC.

This clonotype was observed a few times. This chain links TRBV6-6 with TRBJ2-3, with D possibly matching TRBD1 (5 bases). This CDR3 is 16 amino acids long. V was shortened by 5 bases and J by 4 bases, with 19 bases between the two germline ends. Germline CDR1 is MNHNY and CDR2 is SVGAGI (reference sequence). The CDR3 here is CASSHGGAGMSDTQYF. In nucleotides, the CDR3 is TGTGCCAGCAGTCACGGTGGGGCAGGGATGTCAGATACGCAGTATTTT.

As regards this clonotype: Given a much more abundant clone one base away, this may be a read error. J is TRBJ1-1 and V is TRBV11-1, with D possibly being TRBD1 (6 bases). The CDR3 is 12 amino acids. Germline lookup yields CDR1 SGHAT and CDR2 FQDESV (reference sequence). CDR3: CASCLGRGEAFF. The CDR3 nucleotides are TGTGCCAGCTGCTTAGGCAGGGGTGAAGCTTTCTTT.

This chain connects TRBV18 to TRBJ2-1; D may match TRBD1 or TRBD2 (7 bases each). The CDR3 contains 14 residues. Trimming took off 4 bases at V and 9 bases at J, with 16 bases between the two ends. Germline-derived CDR1 and CDR2 are KGHSH and LQKENI. The CDR3 sequence is CASSLPGGGGEQFF. CDR3 in DNA: TGTGCCAGCTCACTCCCAGGGGGGGGTGGTGAGCAGTTCTTC.

V usage is TRBV6-6 and J usage is TRBJ2-3; unclear D gene. V gave up 7 bases and J gave up 4 bases, with 15 bases separating them. Looked up from germline, CDR1 is MNHNY and CDR2 is SVGAGI (reference sequence). The length of the CDR3 is 14 residues. The CDR3 is CASTRPGSADTQYF. The CDR3 DNA reads TGTGCCAGCACCCGGCCAGGAAGTGCAGATACGCAGTATTTT.

The genes are TRBV7-9 and TRBJ1-2, with D possibly TRBD1 on 5 matching bases. The CDR3 totals 16 residues. Germline CDR1 reads SEHNR; CDR2 reads FQNEAQ (reference sequence). This CDR3 reads CVRSYRRGVGNYGYTF. The CDR3 DNA follows: TGTGTCAGAAGCTACCGGCGGGGGGTAGGGAACTATGGCTACACCTTC.

The genes are TRBV7-6 and TRBJ2-1; 7 nucleotides line up with TRBD2. Germline CDR1 is SGHVS and CDR2 is FNYEAQ. J was trimmed by 0 bases and V by 1 base; bases with no gene match: 6. The CDR3 totals 17 residues. The CDR3 nucleotides are TGTGCCAGCAGCTTAGGGGCTAGCGGAAACTCCTACAATGAGCAGTTCTTC. This gives the protein CASSLGASGNSYNEQFF.

V and J are TRBV6-5 and TRBJ2-7; 9 nucleotides match TRBD2. This CDR3 spans 14 amino acids. With 6 bases clipped from V and 6 bases from J, the junction kept 9 bases outside the gene matches. Germline V gene lookup returns CDR1 MNHEY and CDR2 SVGAGI. CDR3 sequence (DNA): TGTGCCAGCAGCGCGGGGGGGGCCGTGGGCGAGCAGTACTTC. This translates into CASSAGGAVGEQYF.

The V call is TRBV14, the J call TRBJ2-1; 7 nucleotides match TRBD2. Germline V gives CDR1 SGHDN, CDR2 FVKESK. The CDR3 spans 21 residues. The ends lost 3 bases at V and 3 bases at J; junction bases unmatched: 23. CDR3 protein: CASSHSGSGAATFGYYNEQFF. The DNA for the CDR3 is TGTGCCAGCAGCCATTCGGGGAGCGGGGCCGCCACCTTTGGCTACTACAATGAGCAGTTCTTC.